Given below is one TCR beta chain in context. Its specificity is unknown. The sample belongs to a study of cytomegalovirus exposure and HLA in healthy donors. Only in-frame clones appear in the TCRdb table, and some are missing; sequencing was by immunoSEQ multiplex PCR. The sample lists roughly 300,000 clones, roughly nine tenths seen once, with approximately 1.1% in the top ten. Study conclusions and caveats: Diagnosis of cytomegalovirus status made by the classifier reportedly showed high specificity and sensitivity. The authors confirmed in vitro that three CMV-associated chains were specific for CMV antigens. The majority of TCR sequences were rare, yet some public TCRs appeared in many donors.

Separation from the approximately 670-subject first cohort characterized the roughly 120-subject validation cohort, to which the donors belonged. This clonotype was sampled from a woman aged 25 to 39 in good health and CMV-seropositive. Sequencing was carried out using PBMCs.

Here the CDR3 reads CASSRDGRLNEKLFF. The CDR3 DNA sequence: TGCGCCAGCAGCCGAGATGGACGTCTCAATGAAAAACTGTTTTTT. The gene calls are TRBV4-1 and TRBJ1-4; D gene ambiguous. CDR3 length: 15 residues. Trimming stripped 4 bases from V and 5 bases from J, with 14 bases between. Germline CDR1 is MGHRA and CDR2 is YSYEKL.